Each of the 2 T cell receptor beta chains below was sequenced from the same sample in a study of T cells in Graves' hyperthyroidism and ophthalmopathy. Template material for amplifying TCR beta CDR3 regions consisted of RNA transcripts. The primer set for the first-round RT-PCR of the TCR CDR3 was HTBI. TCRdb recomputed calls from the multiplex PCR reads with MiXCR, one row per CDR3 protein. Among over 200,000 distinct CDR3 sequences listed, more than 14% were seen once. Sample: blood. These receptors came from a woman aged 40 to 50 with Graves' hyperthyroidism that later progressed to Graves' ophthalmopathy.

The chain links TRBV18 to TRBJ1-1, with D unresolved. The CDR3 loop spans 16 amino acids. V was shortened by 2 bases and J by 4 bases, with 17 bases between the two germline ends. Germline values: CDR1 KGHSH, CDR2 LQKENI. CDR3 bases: TGTGCCAGCTCACCAGACGTCGGGATTAAGGGCACTGAAGCTTTCTTT. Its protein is CASSPDVGIKGTEAFF.

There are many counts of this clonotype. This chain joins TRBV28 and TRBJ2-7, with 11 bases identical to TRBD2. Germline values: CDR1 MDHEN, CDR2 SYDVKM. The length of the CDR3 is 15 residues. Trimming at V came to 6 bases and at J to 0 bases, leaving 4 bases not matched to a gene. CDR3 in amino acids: CASRLAGGSSYEQYF. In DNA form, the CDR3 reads TGTGCCAGCAGGCTAGCGGGAGGCAGCTCCTACGAGCAGTACTTC. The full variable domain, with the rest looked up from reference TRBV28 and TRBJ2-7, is DVKVTQSSRYLVKRTGEKVFLECVQDMDHENMFWYRQDPGLGLRLIYFSYDVKMKEKGDIPEGYSVSREKKERFSLILESASTNQTSMYLCASRLAGGSSYEQYFGPGTRLTVT.